A selection of T cell receptor beta chains follows, all from one sample in a study of blood T cell repertoires in COVID-19. The repertoire was sequenced with immunoSEQ multiplex PCR; TCRdb's copy has only in-frame clones and lacks some. This sample has 260,000 or so clones; about 83% occur once, and the top ten carry roughly 5.8%. Sequenced material: peripheral blood. All receptors derive from a man of 80 years or more with acute or convalescent COVID-19. Both conserved end residues are part of each CDR3. D genes are given only for firm matches. Clone size is stated in some rows and not others, as once, few, many or a class when expanded.

>TRBV7-9|TRBJ2-3|TRBD2|few
CASSSTTSGIKDTQYF
TGTGCCAGCAGCTCCACGACTAGCGGGATTAAGGATACGCAGTATTTT
>TRBV5-1|TRBJ2-7|TRBD1|.
CASSLAWDRVYEQYF
TGCGCCAGCAGCTTGGCCTGGGACAGGGTGTACGAGCAGTACTTC
>TRBV7-2|TRBJ2-1|TRBD1|once
CASSSGQAPSYNEQFF
TGTGCCAGCAGCTCAGGACAGGCCCCCTCCTACAATGAGCAGTTCTTC
>TRBV11-3|TRBJ2-3|.|.
CASSTGAITKADTQYF
TGTGCCAGCAGCACGGGAGCGATCACTAAAGCAGATACGCAGTATTTT
>TRBV2|TRBJ2-5|TRBD2|.
CAALRGVGETQYF
TGTGCCGCCCTGCGGGGGGTCGGAGAGACCCAGTACTTC
>TRBV19|TRBJ2-2|TRBD2|.
CASSIRKGTSGSPGELFF
TGTGCCAGTAGTATTAGGAAGGGGACTAGCGGGAGTCCCGGGGAGCTGTTTTTT
>TRBV2|TRBJ2-3|.|.
CASMTWGADTQYF
TGTGCCAGTATGACGTGGGGCGCAGATACGCAGTATTTT
>TRBV6-5|TRBJ1-3|TRBD1|.
CASRPGQRGNTIYF
TGTGCCAGCAGGCCGGGACAGAGGGGAAACACCATATATTTT
>TRBV28|TRBJ2-2|TRBD1|.
CASSLPRQGAGGELFF
TGTGCCAGCAGTTTACCTCGACAGGGGGCGGGCGGGGAGCTGTTTTTT
>TRBV2|TRBJ1-1|.|.
CASRSTGTSNTEAFF
TGTGCCAGCAGGTCGACGGGGACATCGAACACTGAAGCTTTCTTT
>TRBV5-1|TRBJ2-1|TRBD1|.
CASFPGTAYNEQFF
TGCGCCAGCTTTCCTGGGACAGCCTACAATGAGCAGTTCTTC
>TRBV3-1/TRBV3-2|TRBJ2-5|.|.
CASSQPHRETQYF
TGTGCCAGCAGCCAACCCCACAGGGAGACCCAGTACTTC
>TRBV5-1|TRBJ1-6|.|.
CASSYREHNSPLHF
TGCGCCAGCAGCTACAGGGAACATAATTCACCCCTCCACTTT
>TRBV18|TRBJ2-3|TRBD2|.
CASSTGLAGGTDTQYF
TGTGCCAGCTCAACCGGACTAGCGGGGGGCACAGATACGCAGTATTTT
>TRBV5-1|TRBJ1-1|TRBD1|.
CASSIQGADTEAFF
TGCGCCAGCAGCATTCAGGGGGCCGACACTGAAGCTTTCTTT
>TRBV12-3/TRBV12-4|TRBJ1-5|.|.
CASSLTREQPQHF
TGTGCCAGCAGTTTAACCAGGGAACAGCCCCAGCATTTT
>TRBV10-3|TRBJ2-2|.|.
CAISGGTTGTSRGTGELFF
TGTGCCATCAGTGGCGGGACCACCGGGACCTCCCGGGGCACCGGGGAGCTGTTTTTT
>TRBV5-1|TRBJ2-5|.|.
CASSLGSPQETQYF
TGCGCCAGCAGCCTGGGTAGCCCCCAAGAGACCCAGTACTTC
>TRBV6-1|TRBJ1-1|.|.
CASSEQGSMNTEAFF
TGTGCCAGCAGTGAACAGGGAAGCATGAACACTGAAGCTTTCTTT
>TRBV7-2|TRBJ2-7|.|.
CASSTGGGSEQYF
TGTGCCAGCAGCACAGGGGGGGGCTCCGAGCAGTACTTC
>TRBV28|TRBJ2-3|TRBD2|.
CASIPGGPYASTDTQYF
TGTGCCAGCATCCCGGGGGGGCCCTATGCTAGCACAGATACGCAGTATTTT
>TRBV2|TRBJ2-3|TRBD1|.
CASRTGIRADTQYF
TGTGCCAGCAGGACAGGGATAAGGGCAGATACGCAGTATTTT
>TRBV5-1|TRBJ1-4|TRBD1|.
CASSLGGQSAEKLFF
TGCGCCAGCAGCCTTGGGGGACAGAGTGCAGAAAAACTGTTTTTT
>TRBV18|TRBJ1-5|TRBD1|.
CASSPGQGRSNQPQHF
TGTGCCAGCTCACCCGGACAGGGGAGGAGCAATCAGCCCCAGCATTTT
>TRBV11-3|TRBJ2-5|TRBD2|.
CASSVGEGTQYF
TGTGCCAGCAGCGTCGGGGAGGGGACCCAGTACTTC
>TRBV10-2|TRBJ2-7|.|.
CASSEGLEYEQYF
TGCGCCAGCAGTGAAGGTTTGGAGTACGAGCAGTACTTC
>TRBV6-5|TRBJ1-1|.|.
CASSTYPRGEAFF
TGTGCCAGCAGTACATACCCCCGGGGTGAAGCTTTCTTT
>TRBV5-1|TRBJ2-5|TRBD2|.
CASSLTSGVETQYF
TGCGCCAGCAGCTTGACTAGCGGGGTTGAGACCCAGTACTTC
>TRBV5-1|TRBJ2-3|TRBD2|.
CASSLGGRTDTQYF
TGCGCCAGCAGCTTGGGCGGGAGAACAGATACGCAGTATTTT
>TRBV28|TRBJ1-4|.|.
CASSSGAPNEKLFF
TGTGCCAGCAGTTCTGGGGCGCCTAATGAAAAACTGTTTTTT
>TRBV5-1|TRBJ2-2|.|.
CASSLGQSDTGELFF
TGCGCCAGCAGCTTGGGGCAGAGCGACACCGGGGAGCTGTTTTTT
>TRBV28|TRBJ2-1|TRBD2|.
CASSLPSGISYNEQFF
TGTGCCAGCAGTTTGCCTAGCGGGATTTCCTACAATGAGCAGTTCTTC
>TRBV30|TRBJ2-2|.|few
CAWSVFEGRTGELFF
TGTGCCTGGAGTGTATTTGAGGGCCGGACCGGGGAGCTGTTTTTT
>TRBV2|TRBJ2-1|TRBD2|.
CASSGTSIYNEQFF
TGTGCCAGCAGCGGGACTAGCATCTACAATGAGCAGTTCTTC
>TRBV12-3/TRBV12-4|TRBJ2-5|.|.
CASTNQGKETQYF
TGTGCCAGCACCAACCAGGGCAAAGAGACCCAGTACTTC
>TRBV5-1|TRBJ2-5|TRBD1|.
CASSLEGAFGETQYF
TGCGCCAGCAGCTTGGAGGGGGCGTTTGGTGAGACCCAGTACTTC